These 27 T cell receptor beta chains originate from one sample sequenced in a study of blood T cell repertoires in COVID-19. The method was immunoSEQ multiplex PCR; TCRdb's version includes in-frame clones alone and lacks a portion of them. The data show around 220,000 clones, with about 88% seen just once and roughly a tenth held by the top ten. Sequenced sample: peripheral blood. These receptors originate from a woman between 45 and 65 years old with COVID-19, enrolled during active disease.

This clone appeared a single time. This sequence joins TRBV7-9 and TRBJ2-3; TRBD2 matches 7 bases. With 6 bases clipped from V and 1 base from J, the junction kept 10 bases outside the gene matches. Germline CDR1 and CDR2: SEHNR and FQNEAQ (reference sequence). The length of the CDR3 is 16 residues. The DNA of the CDR3 is TGTGCCAGCAGTTCCCTAGCGGCCCCTCGCACAGATACGCAGTATTTT. This sequence encodes CASSSLAAPRTDTQYF.

V gene TRBV10-3 combines with J gene TRBJ2-7; 15 bases line up with TRBD2. The CDR3 contains 16 residues. With 6 bases clipped from V and 5 bases from J, the junction kept 8 bases outside the gene matches. CDR1 and CDR2 (germline): ENHRY, SYGVKD. CDR3 nucleotide sequence: TGTGCCATCAGCAAAATCGGACTAGCGGGGGGGCACGAGCAGTACTTC. Its protein is CAISKIGLAGGHEQYF.

This clone was seen only a few times. This chain joins TRBV5-1 and TRBJ1-1; D may be TRBD1 (5 bases). Germline CDR1 and CDR2: SGHRS and YFSETQ. Trimming took 5 bases from V and 3 from J, leaving 14 bases between them. This CDR3 is 14 amino acids long. As DNA, the CDR3 is TGCGCCAGCAGATGGATCACGGGGGACACTGAAGCTTTCTTT. Translation: CASRWITGDTEAFF.

The chain carries TRBV27 and TRBJ2-3; D possibly corresponds to TRBD2 (5 bases). This CDR3 has 15 residues. Germline V gene lookup returns CDR1 MNHEY and CDR2 SMNVEV (reference sequence). With 5 bases removed from V and 3 bases from J, the gap between germline ends came to 15 bases. CDR3 protein: CASSPSWRSTDTQYF. Written as DNA, the CDR3 is TGTGCCAGCAGTCCCTCGTGGAGGTCGACAGATACGCAGTATTTT.

The chain has TRBV14 and TRBJ1-1; TRBD1 is a possible D gene (5 bases). The V end lost 5 bases, the J end lost 2 bases, and 18 bases lay between the germline ends. The germline gives CDR1 SGHDN, CDR2 FVKESK. The CDR3 sequence is 16 residues long. In nucleotides, the CDR3 is TGTGCCAGCAGCTTACGGACAAGGGAGGGAAACACTGAAGCTTTCTTT. Translation gives CASSLRTREGNTEAFF.

This sequence joins TRBV27 and TRBJ1-2, with D possibly being TRBD1 (5 bases). The CDR3 runs to 15 residues. The ends were cut back, 3 bases at V and 4 bases at J, with 15 bases in the middle. CDR1 and CDR2 from the germline V gene are MNHEY and SMNVEV (reference sequence). DNA for the CDR3: TGTGCCAGCAGTTTTATCGCCGGGGGTGGCTATGGCTACACCTTC. Translated: CASSFIAGGGYGYTF.

This sequence joins TRBV2 and TRBJ1-1; 8 nucleotides match TRBD1. The CDR3 consists of 14 residues. From germline, CDR1 is SNHLY and CDR2 FYNNEI. Trimming took 7 bases from V and 3 from J; bases not matched to a gene: 7. CDR3 coding DNA: TGTGCCAGCAATCAGGGGGCAGCGTACACTGAAGCTTTCTTT. Residues: CASNQGAAYTEAFF.

This clone came up once. CDR3 in amino acids: CASTPLTGSTEAFF. In DNA, the CDR3 is TGTGCCAGCACCCCCTTGACGGGGAGCACTGAAGCTTTCTTT. The V gene is TRBV6-2 or TRBV6-3, the J gene TRBJ1-1, with D hard to call. Germline V gives CDR1 MNHEY, CDR2 SVGEGT. The CDR3 sequence is 14 residues long. The ends were cut back, 7 bases at V and 4 bases at J, with 16 bases in the middle.

The chain employs TRBV24-1 and TRBJ2-2; TRBD1 matches 7 bases. CDR1 and CDR2 from the germline V gene are KGHDR and SFDVKD. The CDR3 covers 17 residues. The V gene end was trimmed by 4 bases and the J gene end by 3 bases; junction bases not matched to a gene: 10. CDR3 sequence: CATSDPKTGIDTGELFF. DNA for the CDR3: TGTGCCACCAGTGACCCCAAGACAGGGATCGACACCGGGGAGCTGTTTTTT.

This chain joins TRBV27 and TRBJ2-3, with 9 nucleotides matching TRBD1. The CDR3 totals 15 residues. From germline, CDR1 is MNHEY and CDR2 SMNVEV (reference sequence). V gave up 3 bases and J gave up 6 bases; unmatched junction bases: 7. The CDR3 sequence is CASSFPRTGDDTQYF. The CDR3 DNA sequence: TGTGCCAGCAGTTTTCCGAGGACAGGGGACGATACGCAGTATTTT.

This chain links TRBV28 with TRBJ2-7; a weak D match, TRBD1 (5 bases). The CDR3 spans 15 residues. V was pared by 4 bases and J by 6 bases, with 19 bases between. The germline V gene encodes CDR1 MDHEN and CDR2 SYDVKM. In DNA, the CDR3 is TGTGCCAGCAGTTCCTTAGGCGCAGGGTCGGGCGAGCAGTACTTC. Translated: CASSSLGAGSGEQYF.

The V and J genes are TRBV28 and TRBJ2-5, with 7 bases lining up with TRBD2. The CDR3 consists of 13 residues. Germline values: CDR1 MDHEN, CDR2 SYDVKM. V shed 5 bases, J shed 5 bases, and the junction held 5 bases outside the gene matches. The DNA for the CDR3 is TGTGCCAGCAGTAACGGCGGGAGCGAGACCCAGTACTTC. Translating it yields CASSNGGSETQYF.

DNA for the CDR3: TGCGCCAGCAGTGGGGAGGGAGCTGATCAGCCCCAGCATTTT. This translates into CASSGEGADQPQHF. The chain couples TRBV10-2 to TRBJ1-5; D remains unclear. Germline assignment: CDR1 WSHSY and CDR2 SAAADI. The CDR3 is made up of 14 amino acids. V was clipped by 4 bases and J by 5 bases, with 12 bases between them.

The V call is TRBV5-1, the J call TRBJ2-1; TRBD2 agrees at 10 bases. This CDR3 is built from 17 residues. Germline CDR1 SGHRS, CDR2 YFSETQ. The V gene end was trimmed by 3 bases and the J gene end by 0 bases; junction bases not matched to a gene: 6. CDR3 loop: CASSSPRLAGSYNEQFF. The CDR3, as DNA: TGCGCCAGCAGCTCGCCCCGACTAGCGGGCTCCTACAATGAGCAGTTCTTC.

The chain has TRBV7-2 and TRBJ1-1, with D unresolved. Trimming took 3 bases from V and 5 from J, leaving 10 bases between them. The germline gives CDR1 SGHTA, CDR2 FQGNSA. The CDR3 loop spans 13 amino acids. CDR3 sequence (DNA): TGTGCCAGCAGCTTTGTCGGGGTAACTGAAGCTTTCTTT. This encodes CASSFVGVTEAFF. The whole variable domain, filled in from reference TRBV7-2 and TRBJ1-1, reads GAGVSQSPSNKVTEKGKDVELRCDPISGHTALYWYRQSLGQGLEFLIYFQGNSAPDKSGLPSDRFSAERTGGSVSTLTIQRTQQEDSAVYLCASSFVGVTEAFFGQGTRLTVV.

The chain carries TRBV7-2 and TRBJ2-1; 7 bases line up with TRBD2. Germline CDR1 and CDR2: SGHTA and FQGNSA. V lost 5 bases and J lost 3; bases outside the gene matches: 10. The CDR3 totals 16 residues. The CDR3 sequence is CASSPLGAGVYNEQFF. In DNA form, the CDR3 reads TGTGCCAGCAGCCCCTTAGGGGCGGGGGTCTACAATGAGCAGTTCTTC.

This clone has only a few counts. This chain connects TRBV18 to TRBJ1-2; 9 bases match TRBD1. The CDR3 runs to 14 residues. The junction had 3 bases not matched to a gene; V was cut back by 1 base and J by 6 bases. Germline V gene data show CDR1 as KGHSH and CDR2 as LQKENI. The CDR3 DNA follows: TGTGCCAGCTCACCACGGACAGGGGTTGATGGCTACACCTTC. As protein: CASSPRTGVDGYTF.

The rearrangement links TRBV27 to TRBJ1-5; 7 positions agree with TRBD1. Per germline, CDR1 MNHEY and CDR2 SMNVEV (reference sequence). V lost 6 bases to trimming and J lost 7 bases; unmatched junction nucleotides: 9. The length of the CDR3 is 14 residues. The CDR3 coding sequence is TGTGCCAGCAGCGCAGACAGGGTCAACCAGCCCCAGCATTTT. This translates into CASSADRVNQPQHF.

CDR3 residues: CASTLLLGQEAFF. The CDR3, as DNA: TGTGCCAGTACCCTCCTCCTTGGACAGGAAGCTTTCTTT. The rearrangement uses TRBV19 and TRBJ1-1, with D possibly being TRBD1 (6 bases). Germline CDR1 is LNHDA and CDR2 is SQIVND (reference sequence). V was pared by 7 bases and J by 8 bases, with 17 bases between. This CDR3 is built from 13 residues.

This clone was detected a few times. The rearrangement uses TRBV6-5 and TRBJ1-4; D unresolved. In germline, CDR1 is MNHEY, CDR2 SVGAGI. Deletions cut 2 bases from V and 4 bases from J, with 11 bases between. This CDR3 region has 15 residues. The CDR3 reads CASSYGGGSNEKLFF. CDR3 DNA: TGTGCCAGCAGTTACGGAGGAGGTAGTAATGAAAAACTGTTTTTT.

V gene TRBV10-1 combines with J gene TRBJ1-1; D gene uncertain. The germline CDR1 and CDR2 sequences are WNHNN and SYGVQD (reference sequence). V was clipped by 5 bases and J by 1 base, with 5 bases between them. The CDR3 covers 12 residues. CDR3 protein: CASSNRNTEAFF. As DNA, the CDR3 is TGCGCCAGCAGTAACAGGAACACTGAAGCTTTCTTT.

The chain links TRBV5-1 to TRBJ2-5; 9 bases agree with TRBD1. V gave up 2 bases and J gave up 4 bases; unmatched junction bases: 3. CDR3 length: 14 residues. Germline CDR1 reads SGHRS; CDR2 reads YFSETQ. The CDR3 is CASSLTGGRETQYF. CDR3 sequence (DNA): TGCGCCAGCAGCTTAACAGGGGGCCGAGAGACCCAGTACTTC. Drawing the rest from reference TRBV5-1 and TRBJ2-5, the complete variable domain is KAGVTQTPRYLIKTRGQQVTLSCSPISGHRSVSWYQQTPGQGLQFLFEYFSETQRNKGNFPGRFSGRQFSNSRSEMNVSTLELGDSALYLCASSLTGGRETQYFGPGTRLLVL.

This chain connects TRBV27 to TRBJ1-3; tentatively, D is TRBD1 (6 bases). The CDR3 has 13 residues. The germline V gene encodes CDR1 MNHEY and CDR2 SMNVEV (reference sequence). With 4 bases removed from V and 4 bases from J, the gap between germline ends came to 8 bases. CDR3 amino acids: CASSSGGGNTIYF. Written as DNA, the CDR3 is TGTGCCAGCAGTTCGGGGGGCGGAAACACCATATATTTT.

J is TRBJ1-1 and V is TRBV6-5, with 7 bases lining up with TRBD1. The CDR3 runs 13 residues. J lost 5 bases, V lost 8 bases, and 8 bases had no gene match. Germline CDR1 reads MNHEY; CDR2 reads SVGAGI. CDR3 amino acids: CASYGRGWTEAFF. The CDR3 nucleotides are TGTGCCAGCTACGGCAGGGGGTGGACTGAAGCTTTCTTT.

J is TRBJ2-1 and V is TRBV29-1, with D maybe TRBD1 (5 bases). The CDR3 consists of 13 residues. Germline-derived CDR1 and CDR2 are SQVTM and ANQGSEA. Trimming removed 6 bases at V and 5 bases at J, with 14 bases between. The CDR3 bases are TGCAGCGTCCCCCAGGGCCAGCACAATGAGCAGTTCTTC. Protein product: CSVPQGQHNEQFF.

V usage is TRBV11-2 and J usage is TRBJ2-2; D remains unclear. Trimming took 5 bases from V and 0 from J, leaving 4 bases between them. This CDR3 spans 13 amino acids. Germline V gene data show CDR1 as SGHAT and CDR2 as FQNNGV. CDR3 sequence (DNA): TGTGCCAGCAGCGACACGAACACCGGGGAGCTGTTTTTT. Its translation: CASSDTNTGELFF.

The chain combines TRBV7-3 with TRBJ2-7; 9 bases match TRBD2. The germline CDR1 and CDR2 sequences are SGHTA and FQGTGA. V lost 1 base, J lost 5 bases, and 6 bases stayed unmatched. The CDR3 runs 15 residues. Here the CDR3 DNA reads TGTGCCAGCAGCTTAATTGCGGGGGGGCCGAACGAGCAGTACTTC. Its translation: CASSLIAGGPNEQYF.